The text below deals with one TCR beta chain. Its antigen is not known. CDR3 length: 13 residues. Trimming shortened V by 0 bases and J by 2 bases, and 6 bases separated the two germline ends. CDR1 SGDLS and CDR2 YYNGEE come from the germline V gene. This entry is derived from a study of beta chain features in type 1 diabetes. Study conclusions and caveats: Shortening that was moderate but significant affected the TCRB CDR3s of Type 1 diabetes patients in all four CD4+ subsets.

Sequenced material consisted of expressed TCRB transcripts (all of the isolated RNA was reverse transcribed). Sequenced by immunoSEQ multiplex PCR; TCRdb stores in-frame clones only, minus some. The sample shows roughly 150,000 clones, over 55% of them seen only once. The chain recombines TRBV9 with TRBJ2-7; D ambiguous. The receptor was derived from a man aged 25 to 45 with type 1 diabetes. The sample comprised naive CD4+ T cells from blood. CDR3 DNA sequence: TGTGCCAGCAGCGTAGCAGATACCTACGAGCAGTACTTC. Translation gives CASSVADTYEQYF.